This T cell receptor beta chain is drawn from a study of cytomegalovirus exposure and HLA in healthy donors. Broader study findings: Presence/absence analyses supposed approximately even sequencing depth among donors.

This clone was detected only once. Antigen specificity is unknown. The trim removed 4 bases at V and 3 bases at J, leaving 8 bases unmatched. Germline values: CDR1 GTSNPN, CDR2 SVGIG (reference sequence). The CDR3 extends over 15 amino acids. With 60 Vbeta and 13 Jbeta primers, the PCR was carried out. As processed by the authors: Tens of millions of unique TCR beta chains, some 9.9 million of them shared, were counted by a later analysis. TCRdb's table, derived via immunoSEQ multiplex PCR, lists solely in-frame clones and lacks some. V, J and clone size are taken as reported in that table, and D and trimming were inferred from the DNA itself. The sample yields some 50,000 clones, approximately 70% seen once.

The clonotype comes from a woman aged 45-60 years in good health and CMV-seropositive. Material for sequencing was PBMCs. This sequence joins TRBV30 and TRBJ1-2, with TRBD1 matching over 10 bases. CDR3 in DNA: TGTGCCTGGACGACCGGGACAGGGGCCTACTATGGCTACACCTTC. It codes for CAWTTGTGAYYGYTF.